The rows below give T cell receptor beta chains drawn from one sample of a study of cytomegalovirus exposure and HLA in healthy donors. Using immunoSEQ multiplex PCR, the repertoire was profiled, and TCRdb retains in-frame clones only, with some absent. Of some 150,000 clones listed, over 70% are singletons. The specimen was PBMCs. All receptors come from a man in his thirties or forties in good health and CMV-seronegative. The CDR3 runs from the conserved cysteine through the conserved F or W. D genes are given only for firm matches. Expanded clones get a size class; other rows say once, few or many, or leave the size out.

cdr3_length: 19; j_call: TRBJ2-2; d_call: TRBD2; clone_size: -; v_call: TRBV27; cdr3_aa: CASSLNGLAGGPRPGELFF; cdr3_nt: TGTGCCAGCAGTTTAAATGGACTAGCGGGAGGGCCCCGCCCCGGGGAGCTGTTTTTT
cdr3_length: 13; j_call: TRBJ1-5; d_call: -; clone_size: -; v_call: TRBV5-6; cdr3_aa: CASSAAGNQPQHF; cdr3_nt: TGTGCCAGCAGCGCCGCAGGGAATCAGCCCCAGCATTTT
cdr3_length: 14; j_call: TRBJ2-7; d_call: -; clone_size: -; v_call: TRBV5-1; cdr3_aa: CASSLSTGNHEQYF; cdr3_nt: TGCGCCAGCAGCTTGAGTACAGGGAACCACGAGCAGTACTTC
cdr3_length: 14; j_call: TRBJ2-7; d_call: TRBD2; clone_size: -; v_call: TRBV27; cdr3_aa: CASSLLAASYEQYF; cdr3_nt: TGTGCCAGCAGTTTACTAGCGGCTTCCTACGAGCAGTACTTC
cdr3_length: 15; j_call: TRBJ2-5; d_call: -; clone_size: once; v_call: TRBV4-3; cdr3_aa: CASSRILAFQETQYF; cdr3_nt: TGCGCCAGCAGCCGGATCCTAGCGTTCCAAGAGACCCAGTACTTC
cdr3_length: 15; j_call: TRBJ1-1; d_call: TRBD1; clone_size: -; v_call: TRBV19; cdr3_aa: CASSTQTGGHTEAFF; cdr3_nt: TGTGCCAGTAGTACCCAGACAGGGGGCCACACTGAAGCTTTCTTT
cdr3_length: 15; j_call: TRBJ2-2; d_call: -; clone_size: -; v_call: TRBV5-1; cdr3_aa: CASSFKGGDTGELFF; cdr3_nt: TGCGCCAGCAGCTTCAAGGGGGGGGACACCGGGGAGCTGTTTTTT
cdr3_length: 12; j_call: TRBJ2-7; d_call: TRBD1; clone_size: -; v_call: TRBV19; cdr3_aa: CASSTGGAEQYF; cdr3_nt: TGTGCCAGTAGTACAGGGGGCGCCGAGCAGTACTTC
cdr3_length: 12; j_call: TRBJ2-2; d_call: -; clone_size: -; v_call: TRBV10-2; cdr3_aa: CASIENTGELFF; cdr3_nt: TGCGCCAGCATAGAGAACACCGGGGAGCTGTTTTTT
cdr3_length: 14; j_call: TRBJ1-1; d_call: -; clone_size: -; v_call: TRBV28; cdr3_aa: CASSHGPGSTEAFF; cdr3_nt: TGTGCCAGCAGTCATGGGCCGGGGAGTACTGAAGCTTTCTTT
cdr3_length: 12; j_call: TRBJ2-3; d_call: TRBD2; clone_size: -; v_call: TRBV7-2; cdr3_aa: CASDGGTDTQYF; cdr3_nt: TGTGCCAGTGACGGGGGGACAGATACGCAGTATTTT
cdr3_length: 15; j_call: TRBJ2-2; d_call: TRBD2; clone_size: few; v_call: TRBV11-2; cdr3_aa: CASSQTSGRGGELFF; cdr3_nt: TGTGCCAGCAGCCAGACTAGCGGGAGGGGCGGGGAGCTGTTTTTT
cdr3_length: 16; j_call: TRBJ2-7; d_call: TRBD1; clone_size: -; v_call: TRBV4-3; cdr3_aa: CASSQDMGTGGKEQYF; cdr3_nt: TGCGCCAGCAGCCAAGATATGGGGACAGGGGGAAAGGAGCAGTACTTC
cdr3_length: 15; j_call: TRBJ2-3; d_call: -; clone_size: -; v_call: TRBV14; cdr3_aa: CASSQEALPPDTQYF; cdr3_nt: TGTGCCAGCAGCCAAGAAGCGCTCCCCCCAGATACGCAGTATTTT
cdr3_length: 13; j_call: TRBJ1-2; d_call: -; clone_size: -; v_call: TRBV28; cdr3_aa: CASSTSGRYGYTF; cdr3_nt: TGTGCCAGCAGTACCTCAGGGCGATATGGCTACACCTTC
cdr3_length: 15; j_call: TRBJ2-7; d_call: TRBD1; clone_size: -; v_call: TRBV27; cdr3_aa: CASSLQGADAYEQYF; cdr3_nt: TGTGCCAGCAGTTTACAGGGGGCGGACGCTTACGAGCAGTACTTC
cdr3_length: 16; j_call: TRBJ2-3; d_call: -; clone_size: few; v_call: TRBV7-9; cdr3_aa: CASRLTRTEITDTQYF; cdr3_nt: TGTGCCAGCCGCCTCACGAGGACAGAGATCACAGATACGCAGTATTTT
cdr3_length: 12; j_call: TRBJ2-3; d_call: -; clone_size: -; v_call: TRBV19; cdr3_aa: CASSVLGDTQYF; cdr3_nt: TGTGCCAGTAGTGTACTTGGTGATACGCAGTATTTT
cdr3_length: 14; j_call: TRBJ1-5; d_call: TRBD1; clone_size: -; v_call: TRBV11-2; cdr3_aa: CASSLTGVGQPQHF; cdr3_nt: TGTGCCAGCAGCCTTACAGGGGTAGGTCAGCCCCAGCATTTT
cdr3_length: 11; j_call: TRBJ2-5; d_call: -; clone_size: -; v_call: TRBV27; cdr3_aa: CASSFRETQYF; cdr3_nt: TGTGCCAGCAGTTTCAGGGAGACCCAGTACTTC
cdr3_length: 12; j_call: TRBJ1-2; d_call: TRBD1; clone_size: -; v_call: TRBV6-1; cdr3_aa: CASSDGDRPRGF; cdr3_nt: TGTGCCAGCAGTGATGGGGACAGGCCCCGCGGCTTC
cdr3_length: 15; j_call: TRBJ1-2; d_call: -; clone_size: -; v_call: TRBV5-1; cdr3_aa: CASSLLAQNAYGYTF; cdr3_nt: TGCGCCAGCAGCTTGTTGGCCCAGAACGCCTATGGCTACACCTTC
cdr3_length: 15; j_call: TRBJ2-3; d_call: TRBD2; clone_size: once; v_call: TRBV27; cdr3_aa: CASSLTSGRTDTQYF; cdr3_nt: TGTGCCAGCAGTCTGACTAGCGGACGCACAGATACGCAGTATTTT
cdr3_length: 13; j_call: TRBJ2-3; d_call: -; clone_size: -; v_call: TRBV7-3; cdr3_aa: CASSFPGTDTQYF; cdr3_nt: TGTGCCAGCAGCTTCCCGGGCACAGATACGCAGTATTTT
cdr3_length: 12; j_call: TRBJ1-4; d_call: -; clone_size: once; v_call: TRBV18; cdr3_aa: CASSPLGEKLFF; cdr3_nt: TGTGCCAGCTCACCTCTCGGTGAAAAACTGTTTTTT
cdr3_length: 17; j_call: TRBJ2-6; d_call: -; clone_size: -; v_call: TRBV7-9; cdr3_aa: CSSSSLIQGSGANVLTF; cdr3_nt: TGTTCCAGCAGCTCCCTCATCCAGGGTTCTGGGGCCAACGTCCTGACTTTC
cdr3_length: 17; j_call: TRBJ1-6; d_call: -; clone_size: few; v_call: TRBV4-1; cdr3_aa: CASSRHGTGLTNSPLHF; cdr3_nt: TGCGCCAGCAGCCGGCACGGCACGGGACTGACTAATTCACCCCTCCACTTT
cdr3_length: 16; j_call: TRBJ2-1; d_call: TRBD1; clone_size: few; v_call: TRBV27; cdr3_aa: CASSSPGGRGFNEQFF; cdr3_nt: TGTGCCAGCAGTTCCCCCGGTGGCAGGGGGTTCAATGAGCAGTTCTTC
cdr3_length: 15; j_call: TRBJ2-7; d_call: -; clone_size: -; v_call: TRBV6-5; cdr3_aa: CASQGGGQTPREQYF; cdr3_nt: TGTGCCAGCCAGGGTGGTGGACAGACTCCTAGGGAGCAGTACTTC
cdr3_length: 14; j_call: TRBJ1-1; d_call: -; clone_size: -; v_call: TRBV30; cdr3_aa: CALGRGLLNTEAFF; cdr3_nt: TGTGCCTTGGGCAGGGGCCTCCTGAACACTGAAGCTTTCTTT
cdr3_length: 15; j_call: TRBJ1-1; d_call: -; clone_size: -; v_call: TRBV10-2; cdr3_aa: CASSDRGNGNTEAFF; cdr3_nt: TGCGCCAGCAGTGACCGGGGAAACGGGAACACTGAAGCTTTCTTT
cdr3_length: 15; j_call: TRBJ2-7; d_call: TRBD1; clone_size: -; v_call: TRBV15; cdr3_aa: CATSRVRGLSYEQYF; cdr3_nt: TGTGCCACCAGCAGAGTGAGGGGGCTCTCCTACGAGCAGTACTTC
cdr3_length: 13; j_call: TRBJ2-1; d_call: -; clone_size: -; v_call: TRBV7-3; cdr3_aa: CASSVKRGNEQFF; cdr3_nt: TGTGCCAGCAGCGTTAAAAGGGGAAATGAGCAGTTCTTC
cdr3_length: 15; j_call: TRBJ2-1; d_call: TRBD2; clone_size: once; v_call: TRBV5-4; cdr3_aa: CASSRVPGLGGEQFF; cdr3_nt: TGTGCCAGCAGCCGGGTCCCGGGACTAGGGGGTGAGCAGTTCTTC
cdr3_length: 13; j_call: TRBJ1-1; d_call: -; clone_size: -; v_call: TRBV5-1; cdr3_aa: CASSLDTNTEAFF; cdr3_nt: TGCGCCAGCAGCTTAGACACGAACACTGAAGCTTTCTTT
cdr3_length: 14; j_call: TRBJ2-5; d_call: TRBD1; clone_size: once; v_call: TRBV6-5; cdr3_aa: CASSYRGQGMAQYF; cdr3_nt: TGTGCCAGCAGTTACCGGGGACAGGGGATGGCCCAGTACTTC
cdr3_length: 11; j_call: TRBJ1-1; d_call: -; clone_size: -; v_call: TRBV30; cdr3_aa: CAWRQNTEAFF; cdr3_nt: TGTGCCTGGAGACAGAACACTGAAGCTTTCTTT
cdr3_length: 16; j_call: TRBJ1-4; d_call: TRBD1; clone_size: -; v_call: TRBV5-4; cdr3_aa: CASRRTPGQGDEKLFF; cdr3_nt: TGTGCCAGCAGGCGTACACCGGGCCAGGGGGATGAAAAACTGTTTTTT
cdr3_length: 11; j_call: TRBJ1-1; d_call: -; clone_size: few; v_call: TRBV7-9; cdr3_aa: CASSLITEAFF; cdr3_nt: TGTGCCAGCAGCTTAATAACTGAAGCTTTCTTT
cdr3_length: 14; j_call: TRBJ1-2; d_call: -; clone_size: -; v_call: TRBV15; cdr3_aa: CATSPRQVSYGYTF; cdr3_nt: TGTGCCACCAGCCCTCGACAGGTTTCCTATGGCTACACCTTC
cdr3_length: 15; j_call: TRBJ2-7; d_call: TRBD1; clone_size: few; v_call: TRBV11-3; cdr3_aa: CASSLANGQGYEQYF; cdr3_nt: TGTGCCAGCAGCTTAGCGAACGGACAGGGCTACGAGCAGTACTTC
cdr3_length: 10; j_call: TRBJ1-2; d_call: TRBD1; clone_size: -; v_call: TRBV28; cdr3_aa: CASRQGVVTF; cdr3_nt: TGTGCCAGCAGGCAGGGGGTTGTTACCTTC